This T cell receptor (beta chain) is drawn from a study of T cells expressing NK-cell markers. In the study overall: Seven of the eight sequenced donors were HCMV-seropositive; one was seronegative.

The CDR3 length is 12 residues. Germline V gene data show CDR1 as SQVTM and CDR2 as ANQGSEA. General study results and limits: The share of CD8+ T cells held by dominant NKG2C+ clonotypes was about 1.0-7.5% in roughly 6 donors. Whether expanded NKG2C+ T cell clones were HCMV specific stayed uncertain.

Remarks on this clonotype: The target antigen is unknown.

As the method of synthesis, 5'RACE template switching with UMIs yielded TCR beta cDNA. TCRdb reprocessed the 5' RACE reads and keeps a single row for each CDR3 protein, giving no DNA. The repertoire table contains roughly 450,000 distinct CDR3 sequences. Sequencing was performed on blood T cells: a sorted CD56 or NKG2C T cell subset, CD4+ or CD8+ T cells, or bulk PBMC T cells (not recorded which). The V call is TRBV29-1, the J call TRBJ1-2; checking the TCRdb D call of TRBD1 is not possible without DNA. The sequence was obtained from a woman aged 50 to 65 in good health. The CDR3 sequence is CSVGGQGETYTF.